This T cell receptor beta chain was obtained from a study of regulatory T cells in long-lasting Graves disease. This clonotype has a count of ten or more. Germline CDR1 and CDR2: KGHSH and LQKENI. Between the trimmed V and J ends, which lost 3 bases and 2 bases, there was a span of 11 bases. This CDR3 has 14 residues. Library construction for TCR beta used iRepertoire HTBI primers and Arm-PCR of CDR3 regions. TCRdb independently ran MiXCR on the multiplex PCR reads; one entry per CDR3 protein. The sample includes some 330,000 distinct CDR3 sequences, around 11% of them seen just once. Described time point: newly diagnosed GD, antithyroid drugs for less than 3 months. PBMC RNA served as the TCR library source. These data also formed part of another study, on T cells in Graves' hyperthyroidism and ophthalmopathy. That work adds: Most thyroid clonotypes that were expanded above 0.001 also turned up in blood.

J is TRBJ2-7 and V is TRBV18; D not certain. Sample: peripheral blood mononuclear cells (PBMCs), taken at new diagnosis, from a patient treated with antithyroid drugs. The receptor comes from a woman between 18 and 29 years old with Graves disease. The CDR3 DNA reads TGTGCCAGCTCACCTTCCACCCTCACCTACGAGCAGTACTTC. Translating gives CASSPSTLTYEQYF.